Below, 31 T cell receptor beta chains from the same sample are listed, as sequenced in a study of brain T cells in children with intractable seizures. Some clones are missing from TCRdb's copy, which holds only in-frame ones; the method was immunoSEQ multiplex PCR. The sample contains some 62,000 clones, about 96% of which appear only once. The sequenced sample was peripheral blood, obtained at surgery. These receptors all come from a boy in the first two years of life with focal cortical dysplasia and intractable seizures.

The V and J genes are TRBV19 and TRBJ1-4, with D perhaps matching TRBD1 (6 bases). Germline values: CDR1 LNHDA, CDR2 SQIVND (reference sequence). There are 11 residues in the CDR3. The ends were cut back, 10 bases at V and 12 bases at J, with 15 bases in the middle. CDR3 protein: CATIGRGELFF. The CDR3 bases are TGTGCCACGATAGGCAGGGGAGAACTGTTTTTT.

V is TRBV3-1 (or the pseudogene TRBV3-2) and J is TRBJ2-5, with 13 bases aligning to TRBD2. With 0 bases clipped from V and 3 bases from J, the junction kept 4 bases outside the gene matches. Per the germline V gene, CDR1 is LGHDT and CDR2 is YNNKEL (reference sequence). The CDR3 is made up of 17 amino acids. In DNA, the CDR3 is TGTGCCAGCAGCCAAGAGACTAGCGGGAGGACGAAAGAGACCCAGTACTTC. Its protein product is CASSQETSGRTKETQYF.

The chain couples TRBV19 to TRBJ2-7; the D gene is possibly TRBD1 (6 bases). Trimming shortened V by 4 bases and J by 6 bases, and 7 bases separated the two germline ends. The V gene's germline CDR1 is LNHDA and CDR2 SQIVND (reference sequence). The CDR3 spans 11 residues. The CDR3 spells CASSSRGEQYF. CDR3 bases: TGTGCCAGTAGTAGCAGGGGCGAGCAGTACTTC.

This clone turned up a few times. The genes are TRBV27 and TRBJ2-7, with D possibly being TRBD2 (6 bases). The V end was cut by 8 bases, the J end by 6 bases, with 17 bases between. CDR3 size: 13 residues. Germline V gene sequence: CDR1 MNHEY, CDR2 SMNVEV (reference sequence). CDR3 residues: CASAAGTSGEQYF. As DNA, the CDR3 is TGTGCCAGCGCCGCCGGGACTTCTGGCGAGCAGTACTTC.

This clone turned up a few times. V is TRBV11-2 and J is TRBJ1-2; D ambiguous. Trimming left V 2 bases short and J 5 bases short, with 12 bases between. This CDR3 has 14 residues. CDR1 and CDR2 from the germline V gene are SGHAT and FQNNGV. The CDR3, as DNA: TGTGCCAGCAGCTTACGGCCGGGGTGGTATGGCTACACCTTC. Protein product: CASSLRPGWYGYTF.

J is TRBJ2-1 and V is TRBV5-4; no definite D call. Trimming stripped 4 bases from V and 6 bases from J, with 5 bases between. Per germline, CDR1 SGHNT and CDR2 YYREEE (reference sequence). CDR3 length: 11 amino acids. Here the CDR3 DNA reads TGTGCCAGCAGCAAGGGCAATGAGCAGTTCTTC. It yields the protein CASSKGNEQFF.

V gene TRBV5-4 combines with J gene TRBJ2-1, with 14 bases that match TRBD2. The V gene's germline CDR1 is SGHNT and CDR2 YYREEE (reference sequence). Trimming removed 0 bases from V and 8 bases from J; junction bases left unmatched: 7. The CDR3 consists of 17 residues. CDR3 in amino acids: CASSLVGGLAGEHEQFF. The DNA for the CDR3 is TGTGCCAGCAGCTTGGTCGGGGGACTAGCGGGGGAGCATGAGCAGTTCTTC.

The V gene is TRBV7-8, the J gene TRBJ2-1; 7 nucleotides agree with TRBD1. The CDR3 has 15 residues. The junction had 4 bases not matched to a gene; V was cut back by 1 base and J by 4 bases. Per germline, CDR1 SGHVS and CDR2 FQNEAQ. The CDR3 sequence is CASSLERQGYNEQFF. The DNA of the CDR3 is TGTGCCAGCAGCTTAGAGAGACAGGGTTACAATGAGCAGTTCTTC.

This clone was observed once. The chain combines TRBV2 with TRBJ1-6; no firm D call. The CDR3 covers 13 residues. Per germline, CDR1 SNHLY and CDR2 FYNNEI. Trimming removed 8 bases at V and 6 bases at J, with 11 bases between. The CDR3 DNA reads as TGTGCCAGCTCTACGGTCCCTAATTCACCCCTCCACTTT. It yields the protein CASSTVPNSPLHF. Full variable domain (remainder filled in from reference TRBV2 and TRBJ1-6): EPEVTQTPSHQVTQMGQEVILRCVPISNHLYFYWYRQILGQKVEFLVSFYNNEISEKSEIFDDQFSVERPDGSNFTLKIRSTKLEDSAMYFCASSTVPNSPLHFGNGTRLTVT.

The CDR3: CASSASTGYTF. The CDR3 DNA sequence: TGTGCCAGCAGCGCCTCGACTGGCTACACCTTC. The J gene is TRBJ1-2, the V gene TRBV9, with unresolved D. V was shortened by 3 bases and J by 7 bases, with 7 bases between the two germline ends. This CDR3 spans 11 amino acids. The germline V gene has CDR1 SGDLS and CDR2 YYNGEE.

The chain links TRBV5-1 to TRBJ1-1; 9 positions match TRBD1. Germline V CDR1 and CDR2: SGHRS, YFSETQ. With 0 bases clipped from V and 4 bases from J, the junction kept 1 base outside the gene matches. This CDR3 is 14 amino acids long. The CDR3: CASSLAGQGTEAFF. The CDR3 bases are TGCGCCAGCAGCTTGGCGGGACAGGGCACTGAAGCTTTCTTT. The entire variable domain, with the rest obtained from reference TRBV5-1 and TRBJ1-1, is as follows: KAGVTQTPRYLIKTRGQQVTLSCSPISGHRSVSWYQQTPGQGLQFLFEYFSETQRNKGNFPGRFSGRQFSNSRSEMNVSTLELGDSALYLCASSLAGQGTEAFFGQGTRLTVV.

CDR3 sequence: CASQQGIQETQYF. The CDR3 DNA follows: TGTGCCAGCCAACAGGGAATCCAAGAGACCCAGTACTTC. The gene calls are TRBV19 and TRBJ2-5, with D perhaps TRBD1 (6 bases). This CDR3 is 13 amino acids long. V shed 9 bases and J shed 1 base, with 12 bases lying between them. Germline V CDR1 and CDR2: LNHDA, SQIVND (reference sequence).

The chain employs TRBV18 and TRBJ2-7, with TRBD2 matching over 12 bases. CDR3 size: 15 residues. V dropped 0 bases and J dropped 7; count of bases not matched to a gene: 4. Germline V gene sequence: CDR1 KGHSH, CDR2 LQKENI. CDR3 sequence reads: CASSPPGLAGGEQYF. CDR3 sequence (DNA): TGTGCCAGCTCACCACCGGGCCTAGCGGGAGGGGAGCAGTACTTC.

This chain uses TRBV29-1 with TRBJ2-2, with no clear D. The germline gives CDR1 SQVTM, CDR2 ANQGSEA. V was shortened by 5 bases and J by 3 bases, with 1 base between the two germline ends. The CDR3 has 10 residues. CDR3 coding DNA: TGCAGCGTTCACACCGGGGAGCTGTTTTTT. As protein: CSVHTGELFF.

V usage is TRBV10-2 and J usage is TRBJ1-3; no definite D call. Trimming removed 0 bases from V and 0 bases from J, with 12 bases in between. This CDR3 region has 17 residues. CDR1 and CDR2 from the germline V gene are WSHSY and SAAADI. The DNA for the CDR3 is TGCGCCAGCAGTGAGTCAATACCGGTATACTCTGGAAACACCATATATTTT. Protein: CASSESIPVYSGNTIYF.

DNA for the CDR3: TGTGCCAGCAAGTTGGCGGGGGTCACAGATACGCAGTATTTT. Its protein product is CASKLAGVTDTQYF. This sequence joins TRBV25-1 and TRBJ2-3; 7 nucleotides line up with TRBD2. Trimming took 7 bases from V and 2 from J; bases not matched to a gene: 6. The length of the CDR3 is 14 residues. From germline, CDR1 is MGHDK and CDR2 SYGVNS.

The chain is built from TRBV5-6 and TRBJ2-7; no reliable D call. V was cut by 2 bases and J by 0 bases, with 6 bases left in between. CDR1 and CDR2 from the germline V gene are SGHDT and YYEEEE. The CDR3 has 13 residues. CDR3 sequence: CASSFRPSYEQYF. As DNA, the CDR3 is TGTGCCAGCAGCTTCCGGCCCTCCTACGAGCAGTACTTC.

The chain employs TRBV4-1 and TRBJ2-7; D uncertain. The CDR3 has 18 residues. V lost 0 bases to trimming and J lost 3 bases, with 21 bases between them. CDR1 is MGHRA and CDR2 is YSYEKL in the germline V gene. CDR3 sequence reads: CASSQDLRPGYDGYEQYF. CDR3 coding DNA: TGCGCCAGCAGCCAAGATCTACGGCCGGGTTACGATGGCTACGAGCAGTACTTC.

The chain is built from TRBV15 and TRBJ1-1; D not resolved. With 1 base removed from V and 0 bases from J, the gap between germline ends came to 12 bases. Looked up from germline, CDR1 is LNHNV and CDR2 is YYDKDF (reference sequence). The length of the CDR3 is 16 residues. The CDR3 reads CATSRVGSGLNTEAFF. In DNA, the CDR3 is TGTGCCACCAGCAGAGTGGGTTCGGGCCTGAACACTGAAGCTTTCTTT. Complete variable domain (other parts from reference TRBV15 and TRBJ1-1): DAMVIQNPRYQVTQFGKPVTLSCSQTLNHNVMYWYQQKSSQAPKLLFHYYDKDFNNEADTPDNFQSRRPNTSFCFLDIRSPGLGDTAMYLCATSRVGSGLNTEAFFGQGTRLTVV.

This clone was detected once. The chain has TRBV19 and TRBJ2-2; D possibly matches TRBD1 or TRBD2 (7 bases each). There are 15 residues in the CDR3. Trimming stripped 10 bases from V and 5 bases from J, with 20 bases between. Germline V CDR1 and CDR2: LNHDA, SQIVND (reference sequence). CDR3 coding DNA: TGTGCCACCCTCTTTGGGGAGGGGGCAACCGGGGAGCTGTTTTTT. It encodes CATLFGEGATGELFF.

V is TRBV5-4 and J is TRBJ2-1; either TRBD1 or TRBD2 may supply D (5 bases each). The length of the CDR3 is 13 residues. Deletions cut 4 bases from V and 4 bases from J, with 9 bases between. The germline V gene has CDR1 SGHNT and CDR2 YYREEE (reference sequence). The CDR3 nucleotides are TGTGCCAGCAGCGGGGGATTTTACAATGAGCAGTTCTTC. As protein: CASSGGFYNEQFF.

The V gene is TRBV5-1, the J gene TRBJ1-2, with TRBD1 matching 11 bases. Germline CDR1 and CDR2: SGHRS and YFSETQ. V was clipped by 0 bases and J by 7 bases; unmatched bases: 5. The CDR3 has 15 residues. Here the CDR3 reads CASSLAGQGASGYTF. The CDR3 DNA is TGCGCCAGCAGCTTGGCCGGACAGGGGGCGTCTGGCTACACCTTC. Drawing the rest from reference TRBV5-1 and TRBJ1-2, the complete variable domain is KAGVTQTPRYLIKTRGQQVTLSCSPISGHRSVSWYQQTPGQGLQFLFEYFSETQRNKGNFPGRFSGRQFSNSRSEMNVSTLELGDSALYLCASSLAGQGASGYTFGSGTRLTVV.

This chain links TRBV5-1 with TRBJ1-1; 8 nucleotides line up with TRBD1. The CDR3 has 13 amino acids. V shed 7 bases and J 1 base; nucleotides not matched to a gene: 3. Per the germline V gene, CDR1 is SGHRS and CDR2 is YFSETQ. The CDR3 loop reads CASGTGGNTEAFF. The CDR3 DNA sequence: TGCGCCAGCGGCACAGGGGGGAACACTGAAGCTTTCTTT.

The chain is built from TRBV18 and TRBJ2-4, with TRBD1 matching 8 bases. The length of the CDR3 is 17 residues. V shed 5 bases, J shed 0 bases, and the junction held 9 bases outside the gene matches. In germline, CDR1 is KGHSH, CDR2 LQKENI. The CDR3 loop reads CASSSPGQVLAKNIQYF. CDR3 DNA sequence: TGTGCCAGCTCATCTCCGGGACAGGTATTAGCCAAAAACATTCAGTACTTC. Looking up the rest from reference TRBV18 and TRBJ2-4 gives the full variable domain: NAGVMQNPRHLVRRRGQEARLRCSPMKGHSHVYWYRQLPEEGLKFMVYLQKENIIDESGMPKERFSAEFPKEGPSILRIQQVVRGDSAAYFCASSSPGQVLAKNIQYFGAGTRLSVL.

The rearrangement uses TRBV27 and TRBJ2-3; 9 positions match TRBD1. The germline CDR1 and CDR2 sequences are MNHEY and SMNVEV (reference sequence). This CDR3 region has 14 residues. After removal of 2 bases from V and 3 bases from J, the junction contained 0 bases not matched to a gene. As DNA, the CDR3 is TGTGCCAGCAGTTTAGACAGGGGGACAGATACGCAGTATTTT. Protein sequence: CASSLDRGTDTQYF.

The gene calls are TRBV27 and TRBJ1-4; TRBD1 matches at 7 bases. Germline V gene data show CDR1 as MNHEY and CDR2 as SMNVEV (reference sequence). Losses at the gene ends were 4 bases for V and 5 bases for J; bases not matched to a gene: 7. CDR3 length equals 15 residues. In nucleotides, the CDR3 is TGTGCCAGCAGTTCCCTGGGACAGAGGAATGAAAAACTGTTTTTT. It is translated as CASSSLGQRNEKLFF.

The chain uses TRBV10-1 and TRBJ2-7; 14 nucleotides agree with TRBD2. This CDR3 is built from 18 residues. Germline V CDR1 and CDR2: WNHNN, SYGVQD (reference sequence). Losses at the gene ends were 2 bases for V and 3 bases for J; bases not matched to a gene: 9. Written as DNA, the CDR3 is TGCGCCAGCAGTGAGGGACTAGCGGGGGGACTTACTTTCTACGAGCAGTACTTC. Translating it yields CASSEGLAGGLTFYEQYF.

The chain uses TRBV7-2 and TRBJ2-1, with D possibly called TRBD1 or TRBD2 (5 bases each). This CDR3 spans 15 amino acids. CDR1 is SGHTA and CDR2 is FQGNSA in the germline V gene. The V gene lost 0 bases and the J gene lost 5 bases, with 11 bases spanning the gap. CDR3 in amino acids: CASSLAGTMNNEQFF. In DNA, the CDR3 is TGTGCCAGCAGCTTAGCCGGGACCATGAACAATGAGCAGTTCTTC.

V and J are TRBV5-4 and TRBJ2-5; 8 nucleotides agree with TRBD2. Per the germline V gene, CDR1 is SGHNT and CDR2 is YYREEE (reference sequence). The CDR3 runs 15 residues. The ends lost 0 bases at V and 5 bases at J; junction bases unmatched: 6. CDR3 nucleotide sequence: TGTGCCAGCAGCTTGGTGAGCGGGGGCGGCGAGACCCAGTACTTC. Translating gives CASSLVSGGGETQYF.

This rearrangement joins TRBV24-1 to TRBJ2-2; D gene ambiguous. The CDR3 runs to 15 residues. Germline V gives CDR1 KGHDR, CDR2 SFDVKD. V was shortened by 4 bases and J by 3 bases, with 11 bases between the two germline ends. CDR3 in amino acids: CATSDNVRDTGELFF. The CDR3 nucleotides read TGTGCCACCAGTGACAATGTTCGGGACACCGGGGAGCTGTTTTTT.

The chain carries TRBV7-9 and TRBJ2-7; 9 nucleotides align to TRBD2. With 4 bases clipped from V and 0 bases from J, the junction kept 4 bases outside the gene matches. The germline CDR1 and CDR2 sequences are SEHNR and FQNEAQ (reference sequence). CDR3 length equals 15 residues. The CDR3 protein is CASSWAGGSSYEQYF. The CDR3 nucleotides are TGTGCCAGCAGCTGGGCGGGGGGGAGCTCCTACGAGCAGTACTTC.